One and the same sample provided the 5 T cell receptor beta chains below, sequenced in a study of cytomegalovirus exposure and HLA in healthy donors (dated by TCRdb to 2016 to 2017). Library prep was done by the immunoSEQ multiplex PCR assay. For the multiplex PCR, a mixture combining 60 forward primers for TCR Vbeta segments and 13 reverse primers for TCR Jbeta segments was used. TCRdb took over this immuneACCESS table, retaining in-frame rearrangements with V and J assigned. Such tables are incomplete; in checked studies, under half of the missing clones stem from an unresolved V gene, and the remainder is unexplained. This sample has some 85,000 clones in its table, and approximately 84% of those were observed once. The ten largest clones represent 2.4% of the sample. Sequencing was carried out using PBMCs. Source of these receptors: a woman aged 50 to 65 in good health and CMV-seronegative.

This chain links TRBV19 with TRBJ1-5; no clear D gene. The CDR3 is 16 amino acids. Germline CDR1 and CDR2: LNHDA and SQIVND (reference sequence). Trimming pared 7 bases from V and 0 bases from J, leaving 16 bases between. For the CDR3, the DNA is TGTGCCAGTAACCTCGGAGGGAGGTATAGCAATCAGCCCCAGCATTTT. Its protein product is CASNLGGRYSNQPQHF.

This clone was seen a single time. This chain connects TRBV28 to TRBJ2-5; 8 bases agree with TRBD1. The CDR3 runs 16 residues. The germline V gene encodes CDR1 MDHEN and CDR2 SYDVKM. Unmatched junction bases numbered 14, after V lost 6 bases and J lost 5 bases. CDR3 sequence reads: CASSLGYRGSLETQYF. The CDR3 DNA follows: TGTGCCAGCAGCCTCGGCTACAGGGGGAGCCTGGAGACCCAGTACTTC.

This clone showed up just a few times. V usage is TRBV7-2 and J usage is TRBJ1-5; D remains unclear. CDR1 SGHTA and CDR2 FQGNSA come from the germline V gene. The V end was cut by 1 base, the J end by 5 bases, with 6 bases between. CDR3 size: 13 residues. The CDR3 is CASSLGRDQPQHF. The CDR3 bases are TGTGCCAGCAGCTTAGGTCGGGATCAGCCCCAGCATTTT.

V is TRBV28 and J is TRBJ2-1; 12 bases match TRBD2. V lost 4 bases, J lost 5 bases, and 6 bases stayed unmatched. CDR3 length: 16 residues. Germline V gene sequence: CDR1 MDHEN, CDR2 SYDVKM. The CDR3 region has the DNA TGTGCCAGCAGTTCCCCTGGACTAGCGGGACACAATGAGCAGTTCTTC. It translates to CASSSPGLAGHNEQFF.

The CDR3 spells CASSLGLGQNYNEQFF. The CDR3 DNA sequence: TGTGCCAGCAGCTTAGGTTTGGGACAGAACTACAATGAGCAGTTCTTC. The V gene is TRBV5-5, the J gene TRBJ2-1, with 7 nucleotides matching TRBD1. CDR1 is SGHKS and CDR2 is YYEKEE in the germline V gene (reference sequence). The CDR3 spans 16 residues. The V gene end was trimmed by 2 bases and the J gene end by 3 bases; junction bases not matched to a gene: 8. Full variable domain (rest looked up from reference TRBV5-5 and TRBJ2-1): DAGVTQSPTHLIKTRGQQVTLRCSPISGHKSVSWYQQVLGQGPQFIFQYYEKEERGRGNFPDRFSARQFPNYSSELNVNALLLGDSALYLCASSLGLGQNYNEQFFGPGTRLTVL.